The rows below give T cell receptor beta chains drawn from one sample of a study of cytomegalovirus exposure and HLA in healthy donors. Generated by immunoSEQ multiplex PCR, the TCRdb table keeps only in-frame clones and is missing some. The sample holds about 93,000 clones, under 90% seen once. The material sequenced was PBMCs. Receptors originate from a man aged 50 to 60 in good health and CMV-seronegative. Both conserved end residues are part of each CDR3. D genes are given only for firm matches. The size of a clone is reported for some rows only, either as once, few or many, or as a class for expanded clones.

TRBV28	TRBJ2-5	17	TRBD2	once	TGTGCCAGCAGTCTGGGACTATTGCGGGGGAACCAAGAGACCCAGTACTTC	CASSLGLLRGNQETQYF
TRBV5-1	TRBJ2-7	15	NA	NA	TGCGCCAGCAGGGACCGGGACTCACCTAGGGGCGAGCAGTACTTC	CASRDRDSPRGEQYF
TRBV28	TRBJ1-5	14	NA	NA	TGTGCCAGCAGAACCGGCAGGGTACTTCAGCCCCAGCATTTT	CASRTGRVLQPQHF
TRBV10-3	TRBJ2-7	15	TRBD2	NA	TGTGCCATCAGCCCGGAGCGGGAGGGTAGGAACGAGCAGTACTTC	CAISPEREGRNEQYF
TRBV28	TRBJ2-1	14	TRBD1	NA	TGTGCCAGCAGAGGGGGACAGGGCTACAATGAGCAGTTCTTC	CASRGGQGYNEQFF
TRBV11-2	TRBJ2-3	16	TRBD2	NA	TGTGCCAGCAGCCGAACCCTAGCGGGAGGGGTAGATACGCAGTATTTT	CASSRTLAGGVDTQYF
TRBV27	TRBJ1-1	14	NA	NA	TGTGCCAGCAGTTTAGGTGGCATGAACACTGAAGCTTTCTTT	CASSLGGMNTEAFF
TRBV27	TRBJ2-7	15	NA	NA	TGTGCCAGCAGTTTGGGGCTCCTGAGCTCCTACGAGCAGTACTTC	CASSLGLLSSYEQYF
TRBV18	TRBJ2-5	14	NA	NA	TGTGCCAGCTCACCACCCTCACAGTTGGAGACCCAGTACTTC	CASSPPSQLETQYF
TRBV6-1	TRBJ2-7	14	TRBD1	NA	TGTGCCAGCAGTGTACAGGGGGTAACCTACGAGCAGTACTTC	CASSVQGVTYEQYF
TRBV9	TRBJ2-3	15	NA	NA	TGTGCCAGCAGCGCTTCGGGGTATAGCACAGATACGCAGTATTTT	CASSASGYSTDTQYF
TRBV28	TRBJ2-2	18	TRBD1	NA	TGTGCCAGCAGTACCCCCGGGACAGGGGGCTACAAGTTCGGGGAGCTGTTTTTT	CASSTPGTGGYKFGELFF
TRBV18	TRBJ1-5	14	NA	NA	TGTGCCAGCTCACCATCAGGGAACAATCAGCCCCAGCATTTT	CASSPSGNNQPQHF
TRBV6-4	TRBJ1-5	14	NA	NA	TGTGCCAGCAGTGACTCAGGGGGCAATCAGCCCCAGCATTTT	CASSDSGGNQPQHF
TRBV28	TRBJ2-7	15	NA	NA	TGTGCCAGCAGTTTAAGGCAGGGGGGAAGTTACGAGCAGTACTTC	CASSLRQGGSYEQYF
TRBV5-7	TRBJ1-1	13	NA	few	TGTGCCAGCAGCTTGGTGAGAGGGGGAGAAGCTTTCTTT	CASSLVRGGEAFF
TRBV5-4	TRBJ2-2	14	NA	NA	TGTGCCAGCAGCTCGGAGAGGGTTGGCGGGGAGCTGTTTTTT	CASSSERVGGELFF
TRBV6-1	TRBJ1-1	12	NA	few	TGTGCCACTTACAGGTTAGACACTGAAGCTTTCTTT	CATYRLDTEAFF
TRBV5-6	TRBJ2-2	17	TRBD2	NA	TGTGCCAGCAGCTTGGTACTAGCGGGTTCGAACACCGGGGAGCTGTTTTTT	CASSLVLAGSNTGELFF
TRBV7-3	TRBJ2-1	14	TRBD2	NA	TGTGCCAGCAGCTTGGGCGGGAGTTTGGTTGAGCAGTTCTTC	CASSLGGSLVEQFF
TRBV10-3	TRBJ1-1	13	NA	once	TGTGCCATCAGTGAGCCAGGGGAGACGGAGGCTTTCTTT	CAISEPGETEAFF
TRBV9	TRBJ2-1	16	TRBD2	NA	TGTGCCAGCAGCGCCAGGACTAGCGGGAGAGTTGGTGAGCAGTTCTTC	CASSARTSGRVGEQFF
TRBV27	TRBJ1-5	14	NA	NA	TGTGCCAGCAGTCCCTACAGGGCCAATCAGCCCCAGCATTTT	CASSPYRANQPQHF
TRBV10-2	TRBJ2-5	16	TRBD2	NA	TGCGCCAGCTCCGAGACTAGCGGGAGAAGTAGGGAGACCCAGTACTTC	CASSETSGRSRETQYF
TRBV7-9	TRBJ1-2	13	NA	NA	TGTGCCAGCAGCTTAGATGGGGGCTATGGCTACCCCTTC	CASSLDGGYGYPF
TRBV9	TRBJ2-7	13	NA	NA	TGTGCCAGCAGCCCTAGCAGCGCCTACGAGCAGTACTTC	CASSPSSAYEQYF
TRBV4-2	TRBJ2-3	15	NA	NA	TGTGCCAGCAGCCCACGAGGGGGGGTCACAGATACGCAGTATTTT	CASSPRGGVTDTQYF
TRBV7-8	TRBJ1-4	14	TRBD1	NA	TGTGCCAGCAGCTTAGGAGACAGGGGTGAAAAACTGTTTTTT	CASSLGDRGEKLFF
TRBV18	TRBJ1-1	15	NA	NA	TGTGCCAGCTCACCACCGGCCGGGGTTGTCACTGAAGCTTTCTTT	CASSPPAGVVTEAFF
TRBV13	TRBJ2-7	16	TRBD2	NA	TGTGCCAGCAGCTCAACCCCCGGGCGGGAGAAATACGAGCAGTACTTC	CASSSTPGREKYEQYF